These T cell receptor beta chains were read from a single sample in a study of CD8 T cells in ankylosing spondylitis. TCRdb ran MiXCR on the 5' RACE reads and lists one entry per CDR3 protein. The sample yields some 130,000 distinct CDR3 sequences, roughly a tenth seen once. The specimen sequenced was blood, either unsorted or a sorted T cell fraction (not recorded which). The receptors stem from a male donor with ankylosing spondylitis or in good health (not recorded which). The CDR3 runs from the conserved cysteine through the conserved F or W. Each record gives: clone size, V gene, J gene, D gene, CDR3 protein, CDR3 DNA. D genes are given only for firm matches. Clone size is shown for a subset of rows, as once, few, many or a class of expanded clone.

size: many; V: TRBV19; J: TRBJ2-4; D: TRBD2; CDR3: CASSPRTSGRTKNIQYF; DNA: TGTGCCAGTAGTCCTCGGACTAGCGGGAGAACCAAAAACATTCAGTACTTC
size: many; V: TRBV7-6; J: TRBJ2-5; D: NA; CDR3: CASSVKETQYF; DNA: TGTGCCAGCAGCGTGAAAGAGACCCAGTACTTC
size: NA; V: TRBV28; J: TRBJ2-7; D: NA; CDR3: CASSFGETYEQYF; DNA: TGTGCCAGCAGTTTCGGTGAGACCTACGAGCAGTACTTC
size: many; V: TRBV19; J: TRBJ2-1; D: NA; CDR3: CASSIVGTQYNEQFF; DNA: TGTGCCAGTAGTATAGTAGGGACTCAATACAATGAGCAGTTCTTC
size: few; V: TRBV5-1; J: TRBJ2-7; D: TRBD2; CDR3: CASSFGRTSGSYEQYF; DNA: TGCGCCAGCAGCTTTGGTAGGACTAGCGGGTCGTACGAGCAGTACTTC
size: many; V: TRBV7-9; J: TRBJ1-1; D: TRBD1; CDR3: CASSLEGAGTEAFF; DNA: TGTGCCAGCAGCTTAGAGGGGGCTGGCACTGAAGCTTTCTTT
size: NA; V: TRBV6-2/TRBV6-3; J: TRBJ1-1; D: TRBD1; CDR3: CASSKRTGHLGEAFF; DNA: TGTGCCAGCAGCAAACGGACAGGGCATTTGGGTGAAGCTTTCTTT
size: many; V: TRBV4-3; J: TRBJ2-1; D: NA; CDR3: CASSQDLGTHYNEQFF; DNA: TGCGCCAGCAGCCAAGATCTGGGGACTCATTACAATGAGCAGTTCTTC
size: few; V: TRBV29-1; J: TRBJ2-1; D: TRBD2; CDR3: CSVDGLAVYNEQFF; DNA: TGCAGCGTTGACGGTCTAGCGGTCTACAATGAGCAGTTCTTC
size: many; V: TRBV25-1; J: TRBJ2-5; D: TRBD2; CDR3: CASSEFVGGETQYF; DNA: TGTGCCAGCAGTGAATTTGTCGGGGGGGAGACCCAGTACTTC
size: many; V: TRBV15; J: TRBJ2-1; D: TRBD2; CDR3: CATSRSGRFNEQFF; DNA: TGTGCCACCAGCAGGAGCGGGAGATTTAATGAGCAGTTCTTC
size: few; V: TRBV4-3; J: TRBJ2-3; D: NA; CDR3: CASSQAGLSHPPTDTQYF; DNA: TGCGCCAGCAGCCAAGCTGGGTTAAGTCATCCCCCCACAGATACGCAGTATTTT